The 13 T cell receptor beta chains in this list originate from one sample, sequenced in a study of cytomegalovirus exposure and HLA in healthy donors (dated by TCRdb to the late 2010s). Libraries were constructed by the immunoSEQ multiplex PCR assay. For the multiplex PCR, a mixture combining 60 forward primers for TCR Vbeta segments and 13 reverse primers for TCR Jbeta segments was used. Not all clones reach the TCRdb copy of this immuneACCESS table, which keeps in-frame sequences only. Checked studies attribute under half of the gap to unresolved V genes and leave the rest unexplained. The sample has over 85,000 clones on record, 75% to 90% of them singletons. The top ten clonotypes cover about 1.8% of the sample. The source material was PBMCs. The receptors were gathered from a man between 35 and 55 years old in good health and CMV-seronegative.

The gene calls are TRBV11-2 and TRBJ2-5; D gene uncertain. The CDR3 runs to 15 residues. Germline CDR1 SGHAT, CDR2 FQNNGV. The ends were cut back, 3 bases at V and 5 bases at J, with 16 bases in the middle. CDR3 in DNA: TGTGCCAGCAGCTTTAGATCCCGTCCCGGGGAGACCCAGTACTTC. Translation: CASSFRSRPGETQYF. The full variable domain, its missing parts supplied by reference TRBV11-2 and TRBJ2-5, is EAGVAQSPRYKIIEKRQSVAFWCNPISGHATLYWYQQILGQGPKLLIQFQNNGVVDDSQLPKDRFSAERLKGVDSTLKIQPAKLEDSAVYLCASSFRSRPGETQYFGPGTRLLVL.

The chain recombines TRBV19 with TRBJ2-2; the match to TRBD2 covers 10 bases. The germline CDR1 and CDR2 sequences are LNHDA and SQIVND (reference sequence). CDR3 size: 17 residues. V was pared by 3 bases and J by 6 bases, with 10 bases of the junction left unmatched. The CDR3 loop is CASSIRASGGMAGELFF. DNA for the CDR3: TGTGCCAGTAGTATCCGGGCTAGCGGGGGCATGGCCGGGGAGCTGTTTTTT.

CDR3 protein: CATSRDGAFGEAFF. The CDR3 DNA reads as TGTGCCACCAGCAGAGATGGGGCATTCGGTGAAGCTTTCTTT. The gene calls are TRBV15 and TRBJ1-1, with D maybe TRBD1 (5 bases). Germline CDR1 reads LNHNV; CDR2 reads YYDKDF (reference sequence). Trimming left V 0 bases short and J 7 bases short, with 12 bases between. CDR3 length: 14 residues.

This clone was recorded only once. V is TRBV5-1 and J is TRBJ2-1, with TRBD2 identical over 8 bases. Germline V gives CDR1 SGHRS, CDR2 YFSETQ. The J segment lost 0 bases and the V segment lost 6 bases, leaving 20 bases of the junction unmatched. This CDR3 is built from 20 residues. This CDR3 is CASTPRRGGPSLSSYNEQFF. CDR3 nucleotides: TGCGCCAGCACCCCCAGACGCGGGGGGCCTAGCCTCAGCTCCTACAATGAGCAGTTCTTC. The variable domain in full, with the rest retrieved from reference TRBV5-1 and TRBJ2-1, is KAGVTQTPRYLIKTRGQQVTLSCSPISGHRSVSWYQQTPGQGLQFLFEYFSETQRNKGNFPGRFSGRQFSNSRSEMNVSTLELGDSALYLCASTPRRGGPSLSSYNEQFFGPGTRLTVL.

This chain links TRBV7-7 with TRBJ2-2, with D perhaps matching TRBD2 (5 bases). This CDR3 contains 17 residues. V gave up 2 bases and J gave up 1 base, with 14 bases separating them. The germline V gene encodes CDR1 SSHAT and CDR2 FNYEAQ (reference sequence). This CDR3 is CASSLKGPAGNTGELFF. The CDR3 nucleotides read TGTGCCAGCAGCTTAAAGGGCCCGGCGGGGAACACCGGGGAGCTGTTTTTT.

This clone was seen a handful of times. The chain combines TRBV5-4 with TRBJ2-2; 7 nucleotides align to TRBD2. Germline lookup yields CDR1 SGHNT and CDR2 YYREEE (reference sequence). The CDR3 spans 17 residues. The V segment lost 3 bases and the J segment 1 base; nucleotides outside the gene matches: 9. CDR3 sequence (DNA): TGTGCCAGCAGCTCGGGGGTGGCGGGGGTGAACACCGGGGAGCTGTTTTTT. Protein: CASSSGVAGVNTGELFF.

The rearrangement joins TRBV27 to TRBJ2-7; 8 nucleotides align to TRBD1. With V trimmed by 5 bases and J by 4 bases, 4 bases remained unmatched. Looked up from germline, CDR1 is MNHEY and CDR2 is SMNVEV (reference sequence). The CDR3 extends over 13 amino acids. In DNA form, the CDR3 reads TGTGCCAGCAGTCGGACAGGGTCATACGAGCAGTACTTC. Its protein product is CASSRTGSYEQYF.

The rearrangement uses TRBV30 and TRBJ2-7, with 10 bases identical to TRBD2. The ends lost 0 bases at V and 6 bases at J; junction bases unmatched: 5. This CDR3 is built from 14 residues. The germline V gene has CDR1 GTSNPN and CDR2 SVGIG (reference sequence). The CDR3 spells CAWSVIAGGGEQYF. As DNA, the CDR3 is TGTGCCTGGAGTGTAATAGCGGGGGGCGGCGAGCAGTACTTC.

V gene TRBV9 combines with J gene TRBJ2-5; D may be TRBD1 (7 bases). This CDR3 is 15 amino acids long. Trimming took off 4 bases at V and 1 base at J, with 14 bases between the two ends. Germline CDR1 reads SGDLS; CDR2 reads YYNGEE. In nucleotides, the CDR3 is TGTGCCAGCAGCCCGCGGGACAGCTTCCAAGAGACCCAGTACTTC. It is translated as CASSPRDSFQETQYF.

The chain uses TRBV12-2 and TRBJ2-5; the table's D gene call, TRBD2, was not cross checked with the DNA. TRBV12-2 is a pseudogene locus. The CDR3 runs to 17 residues. Written as DNA, the CDR3 is TGTGCAAGTCGCTCTACGCGGGCGGGGCTCAAGGAAGAGACCCAGTACTTC. Translating gives CASRSTRAGLKEETQYF.

The V and J genes are TRBV5-4 and TRBJ2-7; 8 bases fit TRBD2. The CDR3 spans 14 residues. V lost 6 bases, J lost 2 bases, and 7 bases stayed unmatched. Looked up from germline, CDR1 is SGHNT and CDR2 is YYREEE (reference sequence). CDR3 in amino acids: CASTPSGGTYEQYF. The CDR3 DNA sequence: TGTGCCAGCACCCCGAGCGGGGGTACCTACGAGCAGTACTTC.

V usage is TRBV5-1 and J usage is TRBJ1-1, with D hard to call. Germline loops: CDR1 SGHRS, CDR2 YFSETQ. CDR3 length: 13 residues. Trimming took off 0 bases at V and 4 bases at J, with 7 bases between the two ends. The CDR3 DNA follows: TGCGCCAGCAGCTTGGAGCGAGTCACTGAAGCTTTCTTT. This sequence encodes CASSLERVTEAFF.

This clone was detected once. The chain has TRBV4-3 and TRBJ2-1; TRBD1 matches 8 bases. With V trimmed by 0 bases and J by 6 bases, 7 bases remained unmatched. This CDR3 comprises 16 residues. Germline CDR1 reads LGHNA; CDR2 reads YSLEER. The CDR3 DNA reads as TGCGCCAGCAGCCAAGATAGGGACAGGTACTCCAATGAGCAGTTCTTC. Translated, it gives CASSQDRDRYSNEQFF.